A single sample gave rise to the 10 T cell receptor beta chains below, sequenced in a study of breast tumors, draining lymph nodes, adjacent tissues. The lymph nodes were axillary draining lymph nodes from breast cancer patients. Each CDR3 protein gets one entry after TCRdb re-called the multiplex PCR reads with MiXCR. Of 140,000 to 150,000 distinct CDR3 sequences in the sample, approximately 32% were seen once. Sequenced sample: axillary lymph node tissue. The receptors stem from a female donor with breast cancer. Some clones in this sample may be carry-over from other donors' samples.

This clonotype appeared many times. The chain has TRBV30 and TRBJ1-6; a possible D gene is TRBD1 (6 bases). The length of the CDR3 is 15 residues. From germline, CDR1 is GTSNPN and CDR2 SVGIG (reference sequence). Trimming shortened V by 0 bases and J by 7 bases, and 13 bases separated the two germline ends. The CDR3 sequence: CAWSVVWQGNSPLHF. As DNA, the CDR3 is TGTGCCTGGAGTGTAGTTTGGCAGGGGAATTCACCCCTCCACTTT.

This clonotype was picked up one time. The gene calls are TRBV6-5 and TRBJ2-5; 12 bases line up with TRBD1. Germline CDR1 and CDR2: MNHEY and SVGAGI. This CDR3 spans 15 amino acids. V was clipped by 6 bases and J by 5 bases; unmatched bases: 7. CDR3 in DNA: TGTGCCAGCAGAACCGGGACAGGGGGCGCGGAGACCCAGTACTTC. Its translation is CASRTGTGGAETQYF.

The sample holds a few counts of this clonotype. A read error may explain this, as a much larger clone is one base away. DNA for the CDR3: TGTGCCAGCAGAGCGACAGAAACAACTAATTCACCCCTCCACTTT. Its protein is CASRATETTNSPLHF. V gene TRBV11-2 combines with J gene TRBJ1-6; tentatively, D is TRBD1 (5 bases). The CDR3 covers 15 residues. Trimming took off 6 bases at V and 6 bases at J, with 15 bases between the two ends. CDR1 is SGHAT and CDR2 is FQNNGV in the germline V gene.

This clonotype was detected ten times or more. J is TRBJ2-4 and V is TRBV20-1; D is ambiguous. The V end lost 4 bases, the J end lost 2 bases, and 6 bases lay between the germline ends. Germline lookup yields CDR1 DFQATT and CDR2 SNEGSKA (reference sequence). The CDR3 has 12 amino acids. In DNA, the CDR3 is TGCAGTGCTATACAGCCCAAAAACATTCAGTACTTC. Translating gives CSAIQPKNIQYF.

This chain uses TRBV5-6 with TRBJ1-2, with D unclear. This CDR3 has 13 residues. Germline CDR1 SGHDT, CDR2 YYEEEE. V was trimmed by 4 bases and J by 8 bases, leaving 15 bases between them. The CDR3 DNA reads as TGTGCCAGCAGCGTGCAGAACCCTGGGGGCTACACCTTC. Residues: CASSVQNPGGYTF.

This clonotype was picked up one time. The chain employs TRBV6-4 and TRBJ2-1, with 10 bases that match TRBD2. Germline V gene data show CDR1 as MRHNA and CDR2 as SNTAGT. This CDR3 region has 14 residues. V gave up 5 bases and J gave up 5 bases; unmatched junction bases: 3. The CDR3 reads CASSQLAGHNEQFF. DNA for the CDR3: TGTGCCAGCAGTCAACTAGCGGGGCACAATGAGCAGTTCTTC.

The chain recombines TRBV9 with TRBJ1-3; the D is unclear. Germline CDR1 SGDLS, CDR2 YYNGEE. Trimming removed 3 bases from V and 3 bases from J, with 13 bases in between. The length of the CDR3 is 15 residues. The CDR3 DNA reads TGTGCCAGCAGCGGACTAGCGGGGTATGGAAACACCATATATTTT. Protein product: CASSGLAGYGNTIYF.

Ten or more counts support this clonotype. The CDR3 coding sequence is TGTGCCAGCATGGCTGGGCTAGCGGGGGTCAATGAGCAGTTCTTC. Amino acids: CASMAGLAGVNEQFF. The V call is TRBV2, the J call TRBJ2-1; TRBD2 matches 10 bases. Germline trimming cut 7 bases from V and 6 bases from J; bases unmatched to any gene: 9. This CDR3 is 15 amino acids long. Germline CDR1 and CDR2: SNHLY and FYNNEI.

This clonotype showed up many times. The rearrangement uses TRBV4-1 and TRBJ2-2; weak D call: TRBD1 (6 bases). Trimming pared 3 bases from V and 5 bases from J, leaving 19 bases between. CDR1 and CDR2 (germline): MGHRA, YSYEKL. CDR3 length: 17 residues. The CDR3 reads CASSHSPGTRDTGELFF. CDR3 in DNA: TGCGCCAGCAGCCATTCCCCCGGGACAAGGGATACCGGGGAGCTGTTTTTT.

The chain has TRBV30 and TRBJ1-4; TRBD1 aligns across 7 bases. The CDR3 has 13 residues. In germline, CDR1 is GTSNPN, CDR2 SVGIG (reference sequence). J gave up 8 bases and V 1 base, and 4 bases lay outside the gene matches. Here the CDR3 DNA reads TGTGCCTGGAGTGGAGGGGGCTCGGAAAAACTGTTTTTT. It encodes CAWSGGGSEKLFF.